This is a list of T cell receptor beta chains from one sample in a study of T cells in Graves' hyperthyroidism and ophthalmopathy. A single record per CDR3 protein comes from TCRdb applying MiXCR to the multiplex PCR reads. Of 400,000 to 550,000 distinct CDR3 sequences in the sample, roughly 14% are singletons; the top ten hold 17%. Sequenced: blood. All receptors derive from a woman aged 18-29 years with Graves' hyperthyroidism. Both conserved end residues are part of each CDR3. The D gene is left open where the match is weak. Some rows have no size entry. The others give once, few or many, or a class for an expanded clone.

size	length	J	D	V	CDR3	DNA
many	12	TRBJ1-1	NA	TRBV30	CAWSGVYTEAFF	TGTGCCTGGAGCGGTGTTTACACTGAAGCTTTCTTT
many	17	TRBJ2-3	TRBD2	TRBV20-1	CSARSLPSGSKGDTQYF	TGCAGTGCTAGATCCCTCCCTAGCGGGAGTAAAGGAGATACGCAGTATTTT
few	14	TRBJ2-1	NA	TRBV9	CASRGAERYNEQFF	TGTGCCAGCAGAGGCGCAGAGCGCTACAATGAGCAGTTCTTC
NA	16	TRBJ2-1	TRBD2	TRBV7-2	CASSLGTSGRRNEQFF	TGTGCCAGCAGCTTGGGGACTAGCGGGAGGAGGAATGAGCAGTTCTTC
NA	15	TRBJ1-6	NA	TRBV15	CATSRETGAGGPLHF	TGTGCCACCAGCAGAGAGACGGGAGCCGGGGGACCCCTCCACTTT
many	13	TRBJ1-3	NA	TRBV2	CAIPRVRGNTIYF	TGTGCCATCCCAAGGGTGCGCGGAAACACCATATATTTT
few	14	TRBJ1-1	NA	TRBV4-1	CASSLAMGLTEAFF	TGCGCCAGCAGTCTAGCGATGGGGTTAACTGAAGCTTTCTTT
many	16	TRBJ1-4	NA	TRBV12-3/TRBV12-4	CASSFSQDFSNEKLFF	TGTGCCAGCAGTTTTTCTCAGGATTTTTCTAATGAAAAACTGTTTTTT
many	15	TRBJ2-3	NA	TRBV28	CASSSTDLMADTQYF	TGTGCCAGCAGTTCCACGGACCTGATGGCAGATACGCAGTATTTT
few	16	TRBJ2-6	NA	TRBV7-3	CASSLGWMSGANVLTF	TGTGCCAGCAGCTTGGGATGGATGTCTGGGGCCAACGTCCTGACTTTC
many	13	TRBJ1-2	TRBD1	TRBV12-3/TRBV12-4	CASRDRGTYGYTF	TGTGCCAGCAGGGACAGGGGAACATATGGCTACACCTTC
many	17	TRBJ2-2	TRBD2	TRBV11-2	CASSSRMGLAGTGELFF	TGTGCCAGCAGCTCCCGGATGGGACTAGCGGGGACCGGGGAGCTGTTTTTT
NA	15	TRBJ2-5	NA	TRBV10-2	CASSEGRARQETQYF	TGCGCCAGCAGTGAAGGCAGGGCGAGGCAAGAGACCCAGTACTTC
many	12	TRBJ2-3	NA	TRBV5-6	CASSLAVDTQYF	TGTGCCAGCAGCTTGGCCGTAGATACGCAGTATTTT
few	15	TRBJ2-7	NA	TRBV29-1	CSVEDLIGESYEQYF	TGCAGCGTTGAAGATCTAATCGGGGAGTCCTACGAGCAGTACTTC
many	15	TRBJ1-6	NA	TRBV6-1	CAPGEEGGMNSPLHF	TGTGCACCGGGGGAGGAGGGGGGGATGAATTCACCCCTCCACTTT
many	15	TRBJ1-4	TRBD1	TRBV27	CASSFPGQGNEKLFF	TGTGCCAGCAGTTTCCCGGGACAGGGGAACGAAAAACTGTTTTTT
many	15	TRBJ1-4	NA	TRBV6-5	CASSWGGRDNEKLFF	TGTGCCAGCAGTTGGGGGGGACGGGATAATGAAAAACTGTTTTTT
few	15	TRBJ2-3	NA	TRBV12-3/TRBV12-4	CASTPTGGGEDTQYF	TGTGCCAGCACTCCCACGGGGGGCGGCGAAGATACGCAGTATTTT
few	15	TRBJ1-3	TRBD1	TRBV6-2/TRBV6-3	CASYRTGKGRDTIYF	TGTGCCTCCTATAGGACAGGAAAGGGCCGGGACACCATATATTTT
many	17	TRBJ2-1	NA	TRBV12-3/TRBV12-4	CASISGDLYPSYNEQFF	TGTGCCAGCATCTCAGGGGACCTCTACCCTTCCTACAATGAGCAGTTCTTC
many	14	TRBJ1-1	NA	TRBV11-2	CASSLATGGTEAFF	TGTGCCAGCAGCTTAGCGACGGGCGGCACTGAAGCTTTCTTT
many	15	TRBJ2-5	NA	TRBV11-3	CASSLSGLLQETQYF	TGTGCCAGCAGCTTGAGCGGGCTCCTCCAAGAGACCCAGTACTTC
NA	16	TRBJ2-2	TRBD1	TRBV7-3	CASSLRTGENTGELFF	TGTGCCAGCAGCCTCCGGACAGGCGAGAACACCGGGGAGCTGTTTTTT
many	14	TRBJ2-5	TRBD1	TRBV19	CASSSSGGRETQYF	TGTGCCAGTAGTAGCTCAGGGGGTCGGGAGACCCAGTACTTC
NA	16	TRBJ2-1	NA	TRBV19	CASSTQQGPNYNEQFF	TGTGCCAGTAGTACCCAACAGGGACCCAATTACAATGAGCAGTTCTTC
NA	18	TRBJ2-5	TRBD2	TRBV4-2	CASSQGGLAGGRGETQYF	TGTGCCAGCAGCCAAGGTGGACTAGCGGGAGGGAGGGGAGAGACCCAGTACTTC
NA	15	TRBJ2-7	TRBD1	TRBV9	CASSVGGQGDYEQYF	TGTGCCAGCAGCGTAGGGGGACAGGGCGACTACGAGCAGTACTTC
NA	15	TRBJ1-2	TRBD1	TRBV5-1	CASSLVEGGVYGYTF	TGCGCCAGCAGCTTGGTTGAAGGGGGCGTCTATGGCTACACCTTC
few	14	TRBJ2-1	NA	TRBV3-1	CASSQGGSANEQFF	TGTGCCAGCAGCCAAGGGGGGTCGGCCAATGAGCAGTTCTTC
many	15	TRBJ1-2	NA	TRBV12-3/TRBV12-4	CASSLAWGDHYGYTF	TGTGCCAGCAGTTTAGCGTGGGGGGATCACTATGGCTACACCTTC
many	15	TRBJ2-1	NA	TRBV27	CASSLRPIGDAEQFF	TGTGCCAGCAGTTTAAGGCCAATAGGAGACGCTGAGCAGTTCTTC
NA	16	TRBJ2-3	TRBD2	TRBV5-7	CASSLETSGPGDTQYF	TGTGCCAGCAGCTTGGAAACTAGCGGGCCGGGGGATACGCAGTATTTT
NA	17	TRBJ2-3	TRBD2	TRBV2	CASGVGTSGRSTDTQYF	TGTGCCAGCGGTGTAGGGACTAGCGGGAGGAGCACAGATACGCAGTATTTT
NA	12	TRBJ1-5	NA	TRBV10-2	CASSEWQEPQHF	TGCGCCAGCAGTGAGTGGCAGGAGCCCCAGCATTTT
many	14	TRBJ2-7	NA	TRBV28	CASSLLPGSYEQYF	TGTGCCAGCAGCCTCCTCCCTGGATCCTACGAGCAGTACTTC
NA	17	TRBJ2-3	NA	TRBV29-1	CSVEGGYRATSTDTQYF	TGCAGCGTTGAAGGAGGATACAGGGCAACTAGCACAGATACGCAGTATTTT
many	17	TRBJ1-1	TRBD1	TRBV3-1	CASRLAGTGLGNTEAFF	TGTGCCAGCAGACTCGCCGGGACAGGCCTGGGAAACACTGAAGCTTTCTTT
NA	14	TRBJ1-5	NA	TRBV6-1	CAITTVNSNRPQHF	TGTGCCATTACGACGGTGAATAGCAATCGGCCCCAGCATTTT
many	15	TRBJ1-1	TRBD1	TRBV6-5	CASSYPGQGNTEAFF	TGTGCCAGCAGTTACCCGGGACAGGGGAACACTGAAGCTTTCTTT
NA	15	TRBJ2-1	TRBD2	TRBV18	CASSPPTSGRGEQFF	TGTGCCAGCTCACCACCCACTAGCGGGAGGGGTGAGCAGTTCTTC
many	14	TRBJ2-4	TRBD2	TRBV5-5	CASMFAGVKNIQYF	TGTGCCAGCATGTTTGCGGGGGTCAAAAACATTCAGTACTTC
NA	14	TRBJ2-1	NA	TRBV4-2	CASSQEESFNEQFF	TGTGCCAGCAGCCAAGAAGAGAGTTTCAATGAGCAGTTCTTC
many	16	TRBJ1-4	TRBD1	TRBV2	CASSPQSGQGNEKLFF	TGTGCCAGCAGCCCTCAATCGGGACAGGGGAATGAAAAACTGTTTTTT
NA	15	TRBJ2-7	TRBD2	TRBV5-1	CASSLLASGSYEQYF	TGCGCCAGCAGCTTGCTGGCTAGCGGGTCCTACGAGCAGTACTTC
many	15	TRBJ2-5	TRBD2	TRBV9	CASSVGAGGMETQYF	TGTGCCAGCAGCGTTGGCGCGGGAGGTATGGAGACCCAGTACTTC
few	17	TRBJ2-2	TRBD2	TRBV5-4	CASSRALAGGNTGELFF	TGTGCCAGCAGCCGAGCGCTAGCGGGAGGTAACACCGGGGAGCTGTTTTTT
many	13	TRBJ2-1	NA	TRBV20-1	CSACRDFYNEQFF	TGCAGTGCTTGTAGGGACTTCTACAATGAGCAGTTCTTC
many	17	TRBJ2-1	TRBD2	TRBV11-1	CASSLFSSGREYNEQFF	TGTGCCAGCAGCTTATTTTCTAGCGGGAGGGAATACAATGAGCAGTTCTTC
many	22	TRBJ1-4	NA	TRBV5-5	CASSLDSPGRTRLVATNEKLFF	TGTGCCAGCAGCTTGGATTCCCCGGGACGGACTAGACTAGTGGCAACTAATGAAAAACTGTTTTTT
few	15	TRBJ2-1	NA	TRBV5-1	CASSPSPPTGPGQFF	TGCGCCAGCAGCCCCTCCCCCCCAACAGGTCCCGGGCAGTTCTTC
NA	13	TRBJ1-2	TRBD1	TRBV6-2/TRBV6-3	CASSRGQVYGYTF	TGTGCCAGCAGTCGCGGACAGGTCTATGGCTACACCTTC
many	15	TRBJ2-7	TRBD1	TRBV12-3/TRBV12-4	CASSLAGTGKHEQYF	TGTGCCAGCAGTTTAGCGGGGACAGGAAAACACGAGCAGTACTTC
many	14	TRBJ2-7	TRBD2	TRBV6-1	CASSQTSGTDEQYF	TGTGCCAGCAGTCAGACTAGCGGGACCGACGAGCAGTACTTC
few	15	TRBJ2-2	NA	TRBV27	CASSLDLTNTGELFF	TGTGCCAGCAGTCTCGACCTTACGAACACCGGGGAGCTGTTTTTT